This T cell receptor (beta chain) was sequenced during a study of T cell responses to AZD1222 COVID-19 vaccine (dated by TCRdb to the early 2020s). About the study as a whole: A total of 230 to 250 trial participants underwent TCR sequencing, of whom 200 to 220 had received two doses of AZD1222 and approximately 26 had received two doses of the MenACWY control vaccine. Trial participants were enrolled into age subgroups of 18-55, 56-69 and 70-plus years, which contained about 150, 28 and 57 TCR-sequenced participants, respectively.

Counted from cysteine to phenylalanine, this CDR3 has 16 amino acids. CDR3 DNA only is kept here, 48 bases in frame from base 1. V sheds 6 bases and J sheds 0 bases, leaving 15 bases between their ends. CDR1 and CDR2 were assigned from the germline V gene as MDHEN and SYDVKM. To note about this clone: It lacks a known antigen. No clone much larger than this one lies a single base away; base qualities are absent.

What the authors observed across the whole study: Because no day 14 peak-response samples were available, repertoires were characterized only after the peak T cell response. Reportedly, close to half of the unique spike-specific TCRs recognized epitopes lying outside the regions that are mutated in the B.1.351 and B.1.1.7 variants. The 56-69-year group was small, and its depth increase did not reach significance, likely because of low power. Participants were mostly white British and included more females than males, and it was suggested by the authors that clonal diversity may have been underestimated. CD4 TCRs associated with the vaccine covered the entire spike protein, and the dominant responses were in regions 160-218 and 743-854. After two AZD1222 doses, spike-specific TCR breadth and depth were significantly higher than at day 0 and than in MenACWY recipients. Conclusions about previously exposed vaccinees were limited because only six AZD1222 recipients were SARS-CoV-2 seropositive at baseline.

The CDR3 regions of human TCRbeta chains were analyzed by immunosequencing. The paper's processing steps were these. TCRs in the repertoires were compared against a reference library of SARS-CoV-2-specific TCRs that had been generated with the MIRA antigen-specificity platform. Breadth meant the fraction of unique TCRs that were SARS-CoV-2-associated, whereas depth meant the fraction of total T cells that were SARS-CoV-2-associated. Each spike-specific TCR was assigned to its reactive spike region and to a CD4 or CD8 class using the MIRA data. Log10-transformed breadth and depth values were compared by one-way ANOVA with Sidak's multiple comparisons tests. Imported from immuneACCESS, the table was reduced by TCRdb to in-frame sequences with V and J called. These copies leave out some clones; in studies compared against another copy, an unresolved V gene accounts for under half, and the cause of the remainder is not known. V, J and clone size were drawn from that table, and D and trimming were deduced from the DNA. The sample yields 75,000 to 95,000 clones; around 90% were counted once. The ten largest clones take up around 28% of the sample.

The meaning of the sample's time point label: about 28 days (+/-7) after the second vaccine dose. AZD1222 recipients whose second dose came at about 4 weeks and those whose second dose came at about 12 weeks were combined into one group, since spike-specific TCR depth and breadth did not differ between the two schedules. Samples from vaccinated people were obtained from the UK trials COV001 and COV002, which included a single-blind randomized controlled phase 2/3 trial of AZD1222 (ChAdOx1 nCoV-19) in healthy adults. For TCRbeta chain sequencing, PBMC samples from trial participants were taken at day 0 and at day 28 after the second dose.

This TCR was recovered from an adult who received the AZD1222 COVID-19 vaccine. The V and J genes are TRBV28 and TRBJ1-5; TRBD1 is possibly the D segment (5 matching bases). The input for sequencing was peripheral blood, taken 28 days after the second AZD1222 dose. The CDR3 reads CASSAIWTLSNQPQHF. The bases are TGTGCCAGCAGCGCAATATGGACACTTAGCAATCAGCCCCAGCATTTT.